Reported below is one T cell receptor (beta chain). Its matching antigen is unknown. Synthetic inline TR CDR3 controls covering all V-J pairings were spiked into each PCR. Some clones are missing from TCRdb's copy, which holds only in-frame ones; the method was immunoSEQ multiplex PCR. The data show under 40,000 clones, 80% to 95% seen once. In germline, CDR1 is MGHDK, CDR2 SYGVNS. This CDR3 has 11 amino acids. Trimming removed 11 bases at V and 5 bases at J, with 10 bases between. Time point reported: before natalizumab initiation. Before the first natalizumab infusion, T0 blood samples were taken. The sample is drawn from a study of multiple sclerosis patients with progressive multifocal leukoencephalopathy. Study-level points and caveats: Expanded clones at PML onset predated and persisted through natalizumab therapy. Preferential TRBV-TRBJ pairings or common gene usage were not detected at PML.

Sequenced sample: PBMCs. The chain is built from TRBV25-1 and TRBJ1-5; D not certain. The source of this sequence is a man aged 25-45 years with multiple sclerosis. CDR3: CARRFHQPQHF. In DNA, the CDR3 is TGTGCCCGACGCTTTCATCAGCCCCAGCATTTT.